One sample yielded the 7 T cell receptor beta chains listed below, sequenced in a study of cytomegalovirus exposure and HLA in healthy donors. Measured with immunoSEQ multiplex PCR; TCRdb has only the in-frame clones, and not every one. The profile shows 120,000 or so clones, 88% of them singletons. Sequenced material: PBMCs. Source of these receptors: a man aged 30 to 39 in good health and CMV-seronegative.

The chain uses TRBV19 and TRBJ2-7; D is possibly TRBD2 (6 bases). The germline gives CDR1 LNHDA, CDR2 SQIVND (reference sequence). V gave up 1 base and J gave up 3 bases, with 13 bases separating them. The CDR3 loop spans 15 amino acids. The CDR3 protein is CASSIGGGAGYEQYF. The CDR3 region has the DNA TGTGCCAGTAGTATAGGCGGCGGAGCGGGCTACGAGCAGTACTTC.

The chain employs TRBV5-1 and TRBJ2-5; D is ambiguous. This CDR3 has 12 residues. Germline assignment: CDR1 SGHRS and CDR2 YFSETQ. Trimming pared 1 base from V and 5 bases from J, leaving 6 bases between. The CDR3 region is CASSLRRETQYF. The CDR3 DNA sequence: TGCGCCAGCAGCTTGCGTCGGGAGACCCAGTACTTC.

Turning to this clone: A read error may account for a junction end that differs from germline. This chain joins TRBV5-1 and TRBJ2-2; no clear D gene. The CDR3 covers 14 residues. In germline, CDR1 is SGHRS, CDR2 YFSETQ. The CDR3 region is CASSFQVNTGELFF. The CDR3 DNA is TGTGCCAGCAGCTTCCAGGTGAACACCGGGGAGCTGTTTTTT.

This chain's CDR3 is CASSQGGRGNEQFF. CDR3 DNA sequence: TGTGCCAGCAGCCAGGGCGGGAGAGGCAATGAGCAGTTCTTC. The rearrangement joins TRBV7-3 to TRBJ2-1; 7 bases are shared with TRBD2. Trimming cost V 5 bases and J 6 bases; bases outside gene matches: 7. Germline CDR1 is SGHTA and CDR2 is FQGTGA. This CDR3 contains 14 residues.

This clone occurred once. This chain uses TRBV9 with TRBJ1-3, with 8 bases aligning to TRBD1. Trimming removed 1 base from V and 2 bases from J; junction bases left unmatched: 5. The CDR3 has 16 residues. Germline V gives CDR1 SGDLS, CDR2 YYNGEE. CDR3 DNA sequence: TGTGCCAGCAGCGTACAGGGGGCTCAAGCTGGAAACACCATATATTTT. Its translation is CASSVQGAQAGNTIYF.

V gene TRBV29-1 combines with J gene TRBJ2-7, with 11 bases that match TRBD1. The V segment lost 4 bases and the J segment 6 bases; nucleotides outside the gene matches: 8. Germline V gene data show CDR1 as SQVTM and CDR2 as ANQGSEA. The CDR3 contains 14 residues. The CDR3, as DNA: TGCAGCGTTGGGAGATCGGACAGGGGGCTCGAGCAGTACTTC. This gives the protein CSVGRSDRGLEQYF.

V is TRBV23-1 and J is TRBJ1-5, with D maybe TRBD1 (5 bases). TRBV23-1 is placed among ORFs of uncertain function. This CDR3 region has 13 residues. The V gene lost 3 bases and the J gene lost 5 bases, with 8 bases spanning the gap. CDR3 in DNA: TGCGCCAGCAGTCATACACAGGATCAGCCCCAGCATTTT. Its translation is CASSHTQDQPQHF.